Each of the 30 T cell receptor beta chains below was sequenced from the same sample in a study of blood T cell repertoires in COVID-19. Only in-frame clones appear in the TCRdb table, and some are missing; sequencing was by immunoSEQ multiplex PCR. Among around 73,000 clones listed, about 79% were seen once. Sequenced sample: peripheral blood. These receptors came from a woman aged 55-69 years with acute or convalescent COVID-19.

The chain recombines TRBV10-3 with TRBJ2-3, with 11 bases that match TRBD1. This CDR3 is 15 amino acids long. J gave up 4 bases and V 6 bases, and 6 bases lay outside the gene matches. CDR1 is ENHRY, CDR2 SYGVKD, per germline. The CDR3 protein is CAIRRGQGAADTQYF. CDR3 coding DNA: TGTGCCATCAGACGCGGACAGGGGGCTGCAGATACGCAGTATTTT.

V and J are TRBV2 and TRBJ1-2; 8 bases fit TRBD1. V was clipped by 4 bases and J by 2 bases; unmatched bases: 3. Germline loops: CDR1 SNHLY, CDR2 FYNNEI. The CDR3 length is 14 residues. The CDR3 spells CASSVGQGNYGYTF. CDR3 DNA sequence: TGTGCCAGCAGTGTAGGACAGGGCAACTATGGCTACACCTTC.

The chain is built from TRBV11-2 and TRBJ1-6; 7 nucleotides match TRBD1. The CDR3 is 17 residues long. The J segment lost 6 bases and the V segment lost 0 bases, leaving 8 bases of the junction unmatched. Looked up from germline, CDR1 is SGHAT and CDR2 is FQNNGV. CDR3 in amino acids: CASSLDQTGWVNSPLHF. CDR3 in DNA: TGTGCCAGCAGCTTAGATCAGACAGGGTGGGTTAATTCACCCCTCCACTTT.

The chain is built from TRBV7-8 and TRBJ1-3; the D is unclear. V was pared by 5 bases and J by 0 bases, with 14 bases between. CDR1 and CDR2 (germline): SGHVS, FQNEAQ. The CDR3 loop spans 16 amino acids. CDR3 loop: CASSTRTALSGNTIYF. Here the CDR3 DNA reads TGTGCCAGCAGCACCCGAACAGCTCTCTCTGGAAACACCATATATTTT.

V and J are TRBV15 and TRBJ1-1; a possible D gene is TRBD1 (5 bases). The CDR3 extends over 15 amino acids. Trimming took off 8 bases at V and 0 bases at J, with 16 bases between the two ends. Germline loops: CDR1 LNHNV, CDR2 YYDKDF (reference sequence). The CDR3 nucleotides are TGTGCCACCGTGGGGACTCAGGAGGTGAACACTGAAGCTTTCTTT. This encodes CATVGTQEVNTEAFF.

This chain connects TRBV27 to TRBJ1-2; 12 bases match TRBD1. The V segment lost 5 bases and the J segment 6 bases; nucleotides outside the gene matches: 13. CDR3 length: 17 residues. CDR1 and CDR2 from the germline V gene are MNHEY and SMNVEV (reference sequence). CDR3 in DNA: TGTGCCAGCAGTCAAGGCCTCCCGGGACAGGGGGCGCATGGCTACACCTTC. As protein: CASSQGLPGQGAHGYTF.

V and J are TRBV10-3 and TRBJ1-4; 7 bases line up with TRBD1. Germline V gene lookup returns CDR1 ENHRY and CDR2 SYGVKD. After removal of 5 bases from V and 10 bases from J, the junction contained 10 bases not matched to a gene. The CDR3 is 14 amino acids. The DNA for the CDR3 is TGTGCCATCAGTCAGGACAGGCCAACGGGAAAACTGTTTTTT. This translates into CAISQDRPTGKLFF.

This clone was detected only a few times. The chain is built from TRBV11-2 and TRBJ1-3, with D perhaps TRBD1 (6 bases). V lost 6 bases and J 3 bases, leaving 15 bases between the germline ends. The CDR3 is 15 amino acids. Germline-derived CDR1 and CDR2 are SGHAT and FQNNGV. The CDR3 here is CASRDLRGSGNTIYF. The CDR3 DNA reads as TGTGCCAGCAGAGATCTCAGGGGAAGTGGAAACACCATATATTTT.

This chain uses TRBV28 with TRBJ1-2; the D gene is possibly TRBD1 (5 bases). With 6 bases removed from V and 8 bases from J, the gap between germline ends came to 22 bases. The length of the CDR3 is 15 residues. Per the germline V gene, CDR1 is MDHEN and CDR2 is SYDVKM. CDR3 sequence reads: CASRKKDRYGKGYTF. In nucleotides, the CDR3 is TGTGCCAGCAGAAAGAAAGACAGATATGGAAAAGGCTACACCTTC.

The V and J genes are TRBV5-1 and TRBJ1-3; 7 nucleotides agree with TRBD1. V gave up 4 bases and J gave up 4 bases; unmatched junction bases: 5. Germline CDR1 SGHRS, CDR2 YFSETQ. CDR3 length equals 14 residues. As DNA, the CDR3 is TGCGCCAGCAGCCCGCAGACAGGGGGAAACACCATATATTTT. Amino acids: CASSPQTGGNTIYF. Full variable domain (outside the CDR3, taken from reference TRBV5-1 and TRBJ1-3): KAGVTQTPRYLIKTRGQQVTLSCSPISGHRSVSWYQQTPGQGLQFLFEYFSETQRNKGNFPGRFSGRQFSNSRSEMNVSTLELGDSALYLCASSPQTGGNTIYFGEGSWLTVV.

The CDR3 spells CATSRPGGGQGRNTIYF. DNA of the CDR3: TGTGCCACCAGCAGACCTGGAGGAGGACAGGGACGAAACACCATATATTTT. The chain links TRBV15 to TRBJ1-3, with 8 bases lining up with TRBD1. Germline assignment: CDR1 LNHNV and CDR2 YYDKDF (reference sequence). The CDR3 has 17 residues. V lost 2 bases to trimming and J lost 5 bases; unmatched junction nucleotides: 11.

In DNA, the CDR3 is TGTGCCAGCACCCCCTCAAGGTGGAGTGGCTACACCTTC. It encodes CASTPSRWSGYTF. The chain carries TRBV28 and TRBJ1-2; D is unresolved. V was trimmed by 7 bases and J by 7 bases, leaving 16 bases between them. The CDR3 runs to 13 residues. Germline CDR1 and CDR2: MDHEN and SYDVKM.

This clone was detected a few times. The chain uses TRBV5-1 and TRBJ1-5, with D tentatively TRBD1 (5 bases). Looked up from germline, CDR1 is SGHRS and CDR2 is YFSETQ. V was shortened by 0 bases and J by 4 bases, with 8 bases between the two germline ends. The length of the CDR3 is 14 residues. This chain's CDR3 is CASSLGGWNQPQHF. The DNA for the CDR3 is TGCGCCAGCAGCTTGGGGGGCTGGAATCAGCCCCAGCATTTT.

This clone occurred a few times. The V and J genes are TRBV5-6 and TRBJ2-7; 8 bases align to TRBD1. The J segment lost 7 bases and the V segment lost 2 bases, leaving 11 bases of the junction unmatched. Germline lookup yields CDR1 SGHDT and CDR2 YYEEEE. The CDR3 is made up of 15 amino acids. Written as DNA, the CDR3 is TGTGCCAGCAGCTTTAGGACAGGGCGCTTGGGAGAGCAGTACTTC. This codes for CASSFRTGRLGEQYF.

The rearrangement joins TRBV18 to TRBJ1-1; no reliable D call. This CDR3 is 14 amino acids long. Germline values: CDR1 KGHSH, CDR2 LQKENI. Trimming took off 0 bases at V and 6 bases at J, with 11 bases between the two ends. CDR3 sequence (DNA): TGTGCCAGCTCACCACCTTCTCGGGAAGCTGAAGCTTTCTTT. It codes for CASSPPSREAEAFF.

This chain connects TRBV2 to TRBJ1-5; tentative D call: TRBD1 (6 bases). CDR1 and CDR2 (germline): SNHLY, FYNNEI. The CDR3 totals 13 residues. Trimming took off 5 bases at V and 7 bases at J, with 12 bases between the two ends. The CDR3 sequence: CASSWGLRQPQHF. The CDR3 DNA reads TGTGCCAGCAGTTGGGGGCTCCGGCAGCCCCAGCATTTT.

The V call is TRBV5-1, the J call TRBJ2-3; 9 nucleotides line up with TRBD2. V was pared by 4 bases and J by 5 bases, with 11 bases of the junction left unmatched. Germline V lookup: CDR1 SGHRS, CDR2 YFSETQ. CDR3 length: 16 residues. The CDR3 sequence: CASSAISGSLLDTQYF. Written as DNA, the CDR3 is TGCGCCAGCAGCGCCATTAGCGGGAGCCTCCTAGATACGCAGTATTTT.

The chain combines TRBV19 with TRBJ1-5; 10 bases are a match to TRBD1. CDR1 and CDR2 from the germline V gene are LNHDA and SQIVND (reference sequence). V was clipped by 3 bases and J by 3 bases; unmatched bases: 5. The CDR3 consists of 16 residues. The CDR3 region is CASSIRTGGTNQPQHF. CDR3 coding DNA: TGTGCCAGTAGTATTCGGACAGGGGGGACCAATCAGCCCCAGCATTTT.

The chain carries TRBV30 and TRBJ2-2; no reliable D call. The CDR3 runs 16 residues. The V gene's germline CDR1 is GTSNPN and CDR2 SVGIG (reference sequence). Between the trimmed V and J ends, which lost 2 bases and 3 bases, there was a span of 16 bases. CDR3 bases: TGTGCCTGGAGTAACCTCGGCCAGGCCTACACCGGGGAGCTGTTTTTT. It codes for CAWSNLGQAYTGELFF.

V and J are TRBV11-2 and TRBJ2-5; possibly TRBD1 for D (6 bases). Germline V gives CDR1 SGHAT, CDR2 FQNNGV. V was cut by 5 bases and J by 4 bases, with 11 bases left in between. The CDR3 runs to 13 residues. As DNA, the CDR3 is TGTGCCAGCAGCAGAGACAGGCGAGAGACCCAGTACTTC. Translation gives CASSRDRRETQYF.

This clone was found a few times. The CDR3 bases are TGCGCCAGCAGCTTCGCAACTAGTCCCGGGGAGCTGTTTTTT. Translated: CASSFATSPGELFF. V and J are TRBV5-1 and TRBJ2-2, with D maybe TRBD2 (5 bases). CDR3 length equals 14 residues. The V end was cut by 2 bases, the J end by 6 bases, with 11 bases between. The germline V gene has CDR1 SGHRS and CDR2 YFSETQ.

The chain combines TRBV24-1 with TRBJ2-3, with 12 bases aligning to TRBD1. CDR3 size: 13 residues. Germline lookup yields CDR1 KGHDR and CDR2 SFDVKD. V shed 11 bases and J 8 bases; nucleotides not matched to a gene: 7. CDR3 protein: CASQGQGASTQYF. CDR3 coding DNA: TGTGCCAGCCAGGGACAGGGGGCTTCTACGCAGTATTTT.

The rearrangement links TRBV5-4 to TRBJ2-1; 8 bases line up with TRBD2. The germline gives CDR1 SGHNT, CDR2 YYREEE (reference sequence). V was pared by 0 bases and J by 6 bases, with 5 bases of the junction left unmatched. The CDR3 has 15 amino acids. CDR3 in DNA: TGTGCCAGCAGCTTGGTAATAGCGGGAACCAATGAGCAGTTCTTC. It yields the protein CASSLVIAGTNEQFF.

The chain uses TRBV14 and TRBJ2-3; no clear D gene. CDR3 length: 16 residues. Germline V gene lookup returns CDR1 SGHDN and CDR2 FVKESK. The V gene lost 0 bases and the J gene lost 2 bases, with 12 bases spanning the gap. CDR3 protein: CASSQDLAVITDTQYF. In DNA form, the CDR3 reads TGTGCCAGCAGCCAAGATTTGGCAGTTATCACAGATACGCAGTATTTT.

V usage is TRBV9 and J usage is TRBJ1-1; 7 bases line up with TRBD1. V lost 4 bases to trimming and J lost 0 bases; unmatched junction nucleotides: 3. CDR1 and CDR2 (germline): SGDLS, YYNGEE. The length of the CDR3 is 14 residues. This CDR3 is CASSFGTVNTEAFF. The CDR3 DNA sequence: TGTGCCAGCAGCTTCGGGACAGTGAACACTGAAGCTTTCTTT.

V usage is TRBV7-2 and J usage is TRBJ2-3; D possibly corresponds to TRBD2 (5 bases). V was shortened by 9 bases and J by 0 bases, with 19 bases between the two germline ends. Germline CDR1 SGHTA, CDR2 FQGNSA. The CDR3 has 16 residues. In DNA form, the CDR3 reads TGTGCCAGTCACCACCAATCCGGGAAAAGCACAGATACGCAGTATTTT. Its protein product is CASHHQSGKSTDTQYF.

The chain carries TRBV25-1 and TRBJ2-3; 7 nucleotides line up with TRBD2. CDR3 length: 17 amino acids. Germline V gene sequence: CDR1 MGHDK, CDR2 SYGVNS. The junction had 10 bases not matched to a gene; V was cut back by 4 bases and J by 0 bases. This CDR3 reads CASSVASGPPSTDTQYF. CDR3 in DNA: TGTGCCAGCAGTGTTGCTAGCGGACCCCCTAGCACAGATACGCAGTATTTT.

This chain links TRBV5-1 with TRBJ1-1; 10 nucleotides match TRBD1. Germline lookup yields CDR1 SGHRS and CDR2 YFSETQ. This CDR3 is 15 amino acids long. The trim removed 4 bases at V and 3 bases at J, leaving 6 bases unmatched. CDR3: CASSLGGQGYTEAFF. Here the CDR3 DNA reads TGCGCCAGCAGCCTTGGGGGACAGGGGTACACTGAAGCTTTCTTT.

The V gene is TRBV6-5, the J gene TRBJ1-1, with D perhaps TRBD1 (6 bases). Trimming took 10 bases from V and 0 from J, leaving 12 bases between them. The germline V gene has CDR1 MNHEY and CDR2 SVGAGI. This CDR3 has 13 amino acids. The CDR3 bases are TGTGCCATCAGGGACAAATTGAACACTGAAGCTTTCTTT. Its protein is CAIRDKLNTEAFF.

V gene TRBV6-1 combines with J gene TRBJ1-5, with 10 bases identical to TRBD1. Germline CDR1 and CDR2: MNHNS and SASEGT. J lost 4 bases, V lost 3 bases, and 3 bases had no gene match. The CDR3 contains 15 residues. The chain's CDR3 is CASSDGQGGNQPQHF. As DNA, the CDR3 is TGTGCCAGCAGTGACGGACAGGGGGGAAATCAGCCCCAGCATTTT.